This TCR beta chain was sequenced during a study of human T cells and chemical hapten exposure. Notes on the study in general: Large CDR3 similarity clusters arose significantly more often from expanded TCRs than from controls.

Time point described: patch test 3, about 24 weeks after DPC sensitization. Treatment specified: therapeutic diphenylcyclopropenone sensitization with weekly scalp DPC. At patch-test visits, sampling came before the patch test. This clonotype showed up many times. Its antigen is currently unknown. Study processing details: Across samples, TCR counts had a median of roughly 98,000 and ranged from roughly 23,224 to 700,000. TCRdb recomputed calls from the RACE reads with MiXCR, one row per CDR3 protein. For this entry, the V and J calls and clone size follow TCRdb and not the study's own pipeline. The sample carries tens of thousands of distinct CDR3 sequences, around 10% recorded once. In germline, CDR1 is LNHNV, CDR2 YYDKDF (reference sequence). The CDR3 totals 16 residues. The V gene lost 3 bases and the J gene lost 0 bases, with 12 bases spanning the gap.

The sequencing here drew on whole blood, taken in connection with sensitization to the hapten diphenylcyclopropenone (DPC). The chain links TRBV15 to TRBJ1-3; possibly TRBD1 for D (5 bases). The sequence was collected from a woman aged 45-65 years with alopecia areata. Some clones in this sample may be carry-over from other donors' samples. The CDR3 protein is CATSSRDSYSGNTIYF. In nucleotides, the CDR3 is TGTGCCACCAGCAGCCGCGACAGCTACTCTGGAAACACCATATATTTT.